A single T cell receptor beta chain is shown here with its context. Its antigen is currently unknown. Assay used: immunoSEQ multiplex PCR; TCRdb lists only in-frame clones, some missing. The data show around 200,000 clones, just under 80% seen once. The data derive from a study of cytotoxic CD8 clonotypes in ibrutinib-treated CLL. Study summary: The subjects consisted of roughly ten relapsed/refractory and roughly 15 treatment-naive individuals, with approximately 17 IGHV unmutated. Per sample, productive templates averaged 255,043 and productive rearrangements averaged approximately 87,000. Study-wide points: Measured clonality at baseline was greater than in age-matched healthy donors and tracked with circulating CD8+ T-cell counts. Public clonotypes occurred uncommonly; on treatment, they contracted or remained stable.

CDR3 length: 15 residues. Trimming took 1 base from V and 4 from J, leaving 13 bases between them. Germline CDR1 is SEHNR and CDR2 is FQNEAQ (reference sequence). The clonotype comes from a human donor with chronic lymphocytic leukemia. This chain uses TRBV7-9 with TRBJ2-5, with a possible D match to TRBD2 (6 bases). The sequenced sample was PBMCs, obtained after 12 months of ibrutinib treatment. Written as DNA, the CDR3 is TGTGCCAGCAGCTTAGTCGTGGGAGGCCCAGAGACCCAGTACTTC. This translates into CASSLVVGGPETQYF.